These 26 T cell receptor beta chains came from one sample sequenced in a study of T cells in Graves' hyperthyroidism and ophthalmopathy. Authors of the study amplified TCR beta CDR3 regions from RNA transcripts. The HTBI set primed first-round TCR CDR3 RT-PCR. Via MiXCR, TCRdb re-called the multiplex PCR reads, giving one row per CDR3 protein. The sample has hundreds of thousands of distinct CDR3 sequences, approximately 14% seen once. The sample consisted of blood. The receptor set was obtained from a woman aged 18 to 35 with Graves' hyperthyroidism.

This clonotype was detected ten times or more. The chain carries TRBV7-9 and TRBJ2-7; a possible D gene is TRBD2 (5 bases). The CDR3 covers 13 residues. Trimming removed 4 bases at V and 5 bases at J, with 12 bases between. CDR1 is SEHNR, CDR2 FQNEAQ, per germline (reference sequence). DNA for the CDR3: TGTGCCAGCAGCTCATCGGAGGAGGACGAGCAGTACTTC. Amino acids: CASSSSEEDEQYF.

This clonotype showed up many times. The genes are TRBV5-5 and TRBJ1-1; D gene uncertain. This CDR3 is 13 amino acids long. Germline values: CDR1 SGHKS, CDR2 YYEKEE (reference sequence). Trimming stripped 5 bases from V and 0 bases from J, with 8 bases between. The CDR3 loop is CASRKTVNTEAFF. The CDR3 DNA reads as TGTGCCAGCAGGAAGACGGTGAACACTGAAGCTTTCTTT.

This chain links TRBV19 with TRBJ1-4; D not certain. Trimming took 5 bases from V and 3 from J, leaving 10 bases between them. This CDR3 has 14 amino acids. Germline CDR1 LNHDA, CDR2 SQIVND (reference sequence). CDR3 residues: CASSPTAANEKLFF. The CDR3 DNA reads TGTGCCAGTAGTCCCACGGCGGCTAATGAAAAACTGTTTTTT.

This clonotype appeared a few times. The chain links TRBV7-2 to TRBJ2-7, with 10 bases matching TRBD1. Germline V gene sequence: CDR1 SGHTA, CDR2 FQGNSA. Trimming removed 4 bases from V and 0 bases from J; junction bases left unmatched: 9. The CDR3 totals 17 residues. The CDR3 coding sequence is TGTGCCAGCAGCTACTCACCGGGACAGGGGTTCTCCTACGAGCAGTACTTC. This encodes CASSYSPGQGFSYEQYF. Complete variable domain (other parts from reference TRBV7-2 and TRBJ2-7): GAGVSQSPSNKVTEKGKDVELRCDPISGHTALYWYRQSLGQGLEFLIYFQGNSAPDKSGLPSDRFSAERTGGSVSTLTIQRTQQEDSAVYLCASSYSPGQGFSYEQYFGPGTRLTVT.

The rearrangement uses TRBV7-9 and TRBJ2-4; D call uncertain. V lost 2 bases, J lost 8 bases, and 10 bases lay in between. CDR1 is SEHNR, CDR2 FQNEAQ, per germline (reference sequence). This CDR3 has 13 amino acids. Here the CDR3 DNA reads TGTGCCAGCAGCTTAACGGGTCCGGACATTCAGTACTTC. It translates to CASSLTGPDIQYF.

This clonotype turned up a few times. V gene TRBV2 combines with J gene TRBJ1-5; D is perhaps TRBD1 (5 bases). Germline V gene sequence: CDR1 SNHLY, CDR2 FYNNEI. Between the trimmed V and J ends, which lost 4 bases and 4 bases, there was a span of 14 bases. This CDR3 has 15 amino acids. CDR3 loop: CASSALGHPNQPQHF. CDR3 nucleotide sequence: TGTGCCAGCAGTGCCCTGGGGCACCCGAATCAGCCCCAGCATTTT.

This clonotype was seen repeatedly, ten times or more. V is TRBV7-2 and J is TRBJ2-7; D possibly matches TRBD1 or TRBD2 (5 bases each). The CDR3 loop spans 16 amino acids. The germline V gene has CDR1 SGHTA and CDR2 FQGNSA. V was clipped by 0 bases and J by 4 bases, with 16 bases between them. The CDR3 nucleotides are TGTGCCAGCAGCTTAGCCTGGGACCCCCGTGGGTACGAGCAGTACTTC. Translating gives CASSLAWDPRGYEQYF.

CDR3 sequence: CASIEGQGLEQYF. The CDR3, as DNA: TGTGCCAGCATCGAGGGACAGGGGCTCGAGCAGTACTTC. This chain uses TRBV28 with TRBJ2-7, with TRBD1 matching over 10 bases. Trimming took 7 bases from V and 6 from J; bases not matched to a gene: 6. The V gene's germline CDR1 is MDHEN and CDR2 SYDVKM. This CDR3 is 13 amino acids long.

This clonotype appeared many times. The chain combines TRBV2 with TRBJ2-1; TRBD2 aligns across 9 bases. The CDR3 length is 14 residues. CDR1 and CDR2 (germline): SNHLY, FYNNEI. Unmatched junction bases numbered 6, after V lost 5 bases and J lost 7 bases. The CDR3 protein is CASSSGTSRNEQFF. CDR3 in DNA: TGTGCCAGCAGTTCCGGGACTAGCAGGAATGAGCAGTTCTTC.

There are many counts of this clonotype. The rearrangement links TRBV6-5 to TRBJ2-6; D is undetermined. With 2 bases removed from V and 0 bases from J, the gap between germline ends came to 11 bases. The CDR3 spans 17 residues. Per germline, CDR1 MNHEY and CDR2 SVGAGI. In DNA form, the CDR3 reads TGTGCCAGCAGTTACGGTTCTTACGACTCTGGGGCCAACGTCCTGACTTTC. As protein: CASSYGSYDSGANVLTF.

Details on this clonotype: A much larger clonotype is one base distant, so this may be a read error. V gene TRBV20-1 combines with J gene TRBJ2-1; 8 bases are shared with TRBD2. The J call may be in error: the DNA end matches TRBJ2-7 better. The CDR3 length is 14 residues. Germline CDR1 DFQATT, CDR2 SNEGSKA (reference sequence). CDR3 nucleotides: TGCAGTGCTAGAGGAGCGGGAGTAGGAAATGAGCAGTACTTC. Translating gives CSARGAGVGNEQYF.

This clonotype occurred a few times. At one end the junction does not follow the germline gene, possibly because of a read error. The chain links TRBV20-1 to TRBJ1-6; D perhaps matches TRBD1 (5 bases). CDR1 is DFQATT, CDR2 SNEGSKA, per germline (reference sequence). The CDR3 consists of 13 residues. The CDR3 DNA is TGCAGTGTTAAGGGGACCTATATTTCACCCCTCCACTTT. Residues: CSVKGTYISPLHF.

The chain couples TRBV6-1 to TRBJ1-5, with TRBD1 matching 9 bases. The CDR3 length is 13 residues. V was pared by 5 bases and J by 14 bases, with 10 bases of the junction left unmatched. The germline gives CDR1 MNHNS, CDR2 SASEGT. CDR3 DNA: TGTGCCAGCAGTCAAGGGACAGGGCGAGCCGAGCATTTT. Protein: CASSQGTGRAEHF.

This clonotype has a count of ten or more. The rearrangement joins TRBV6-5 to TRBJ2-3, with a weak D call TRBD1 (6 bases). This CDR3 has 14 residues. V was clipped by 0 bases and J by 2 bases, with 6 bases between them. The germline gives CDR1 MNHEY, CDR2 SVGAGI. CDR3 loop: CASSYSGATDTQYF. The CDR3 DNA follows: TGTGCCAGCAGTTACTCGGGGGCCACAGATACGCAGTATTTT.

This clonotype was detected many times. V usage is TRBV6-1 and J usage is TRBJ1-1; D is undetermined. Trimming left V 8 bases short and J 3 bases short, with 10 bases between. Germline values: CDR1 MNHNS, CDR2 SASEGT. This CDR3 has 12 amino acids. DNA for the CDR3: TGTGCCAGCGAAGGGAGGGACACTGAAGCTTTCTTT. Translation: CASEGRDTEAFF.

This clonotype was counted at least ten times. The chain recombines TRBV7-9 with TRBJ1-2, with unresolved D. The germline V and J ends were trimmed by 3 bases and 6 bases, with 8 bases remaining between them. CDR1 SEHNR and CDR2 FQNEAQ come from the germline V gene (reference sequence). The CDR3 sequence is 12 residues long. CDR3 coding DNA: TGTGCCAGCAGCTTGGCCGGGGATGGCTACACCTTC. Its protein is CASSLAGDGYTF. Full variable domain (remainder filled in from reference TRBV7-9 and TRBJ1-2): DTGVSQNPRHKITKRGQNVTFRCDPISEHNRLYWYRQTLGQGPEFLTYFQNEAQLEKSRLLSDRFSAERPKGSFSTLEIQRTEQGDSAMYLCASSLAGDGYTFGSGTRLTVV.

A remark on this clonotype: The junction and the germline gene differ at one end; a read error may be behind it. V gene TRBV5-1 combines with J gene TRBJ1-1, with 7 nucleotides matching TRBD1. Looked up from germline, CDR1 is SGHRS and CDR2 is YFSETQ. The CDR3 spans 13 residues. The CDR3 DNA reads as TGCGCCAGCGCGTCGACAGGGAACACTGAAGCCTTCTTT. As protein: CASASTGNTEAFF.

The J gene is TRBJ1-5, the V gene TRBV19; no clear D gene. The V gene's germline CDR1 is LNHDA and CDR2 SQIVND (reference sequence). CDR3 size: 14 residues. V lost 9 bases and J 7 bases, leaving 19 bases between the germline ends. CDR3 in amino acids: CASSRTPGRQPQHF. CDR3 sequence (DNA): TGTGCCAGCTCGAGGACTCCCGGCAGGCAGCCCCAGCATTTT.

This clonotype was observed many times. This chain connects TRBV28 to TRBJ2-3; 9 bases match TRBD2. Germline V gene sequence: CDR1 MDHEN, CDR2 SYDVKM. This CDR3 spans 14 amino acids. V trimming: 6 bases; J trimming: 3 bases; junction bases outside the gene matches: 4. The DNA for the CDR3 is TGTGCCAGCAGACGAGCGGGAGGAACAGATACGCAGTATTTT. Residues: CASRRAGGTDTQYF. The whole variable domain, remainder taken from reference TRBV28 and TRBJ2-3, is DVKVTQSSRYLVKRTGEKVFLECVQDMDHENMFWYRQDPGLGLRLIYFSYDVKMKEKGDIPEGYSVSREKKERFSLILESASTNQTSMYLCASRRAGGTDTQYFGPGTRLTVL.

This clonotype has at least ten counts. The gene calls are TRBV5-1 and TRBJ2-7; TRBD1 agrees at 7 bases. The CDR3 length is 16 residues. Per the germline V gene, CDR1 is SGHRS and CDR2 is YFSETQ. The V segment lost 1 base and the J segment 6 bases; nucleotides outside the gene matches: 13. The CDR3 reads CASSLRVPGQPPEQYF. The CDR3 region has the DNA TGCGCCAGCAGCTTGCGGGTGCCGGGACAGCCCCCCGAGCAGTACTTC.

This clonotype was observed at least ten times. The J gene is TRBJ1-1, the V gene TRBV12-5; possible D gene TRBD1, 5 bases. V lost 1 base and J 4 bases, leaving 16 bases between the germline ends. Germline assignment: CDR1 LGHNT and CDR2 FRNRAP. The CDR3 is made up of 16 amino acids. This CDR3 reads CASGLGGTVVGTEAFF. In DNA form, the CDR3 reads TGTGCTAGTGGTTTGGGGGGGACGGTTGTGGGCACTGAAGCTTTCTTT. Using reference TRBV12-5 and TRBJ1-1 for the parts outside the CDR3, the full variable domain is DARVTQTPRHKVTEMGQEVTMRCQPILGHNTVFWYRQTMMQGLELLAYFRNRAPLDDSGMPKDRFSAEMPDATLATLKIQPSEPRDSAVYFCASGLGGTVVGTEAFFGQGTRLTVV.

This clonotype appeared a few times. The rearrangement uses TRBV30 and TRBJ2-3, with D possibly being TRBD1 (5 bases). The V and J ends lost 2 bases and 0 bases respectively, with 12 bases between them. This CDR3 is built from 15 residues. Germline CDR1 and CDR2: GTSNPN and SVGIG (reference sequence). CDR3 amino acids: CAWSPTAGSTDTQYF. The CDR3 DNA reads TGTGCCTGGAGTCCCACTGCAGGGAGCACAGATACGCAGTATTTT. Variable domain in full (rest from reference TRBV30 and TRBJ2-3): SQTIHQWPATLVQPVGSPLSLECTVEGTSNPNLYWYRQAAGRGLQLLFYSVGIGQISSEVPQNLSASRPQDRQFILSSKKLLLSDSGFYLCAWSPTAGSTDTQYFGPGTRLTVL.

This clonotype was seen only a few times. J is TRBJ2-7 and V is TRBV28, with TRBD2 matching over 15 bases. Germline V gene sequence: CDR1 MDHEN, CDR2 SYDVKM. The trim removed 3 bases at V and 1 base at J, leaving 1 base unmatched. The CDR3 contains 16 residues. The CDR3 reads CASSFGLAGGSYEQYF. The CDR3 DNA reads as TGTGCCAGCAGTTTCGGACTAGCGGGAGGGTCCTACGAGCAGTACTTC.

The table lists this clonotype with many counts. This sequence joins TRBV7-8 and TRBJ2-5; the D gene is possibly TRBD1 (5 bases). CDR1 and CDR2 from the germline V gene are SGHVS and FQNEAQ. This CDR3 is built from 13 residues. Trimming removed 5 bases at V and 5 bases at J, with 12 bases between. The CDR3 loop reads CASSPRVLETQYF. The CDR3 nucleotides read TGTGCCAGCAGCCCCAGGGTGCTGGAGACCCAGTACTTC.

This clonotype was seen many times. The chain links TRBV6-5 to TRBJ1-1, with D perhaps TRBD1 (5 bases). V lost 2 bases, J lost 0 bases, and 13 bases lay in between. The CDR3 sequence is 16 residues long. Per the germline V gene, CDR1 is MNHEY and CDR2 is SVGAGI. This CDR3 reads CASSYEVRGLNTEAFF. The CDR3 region has the DNA TGTGCCAGCAGTTACGAGGTGAGGGGCTTGAACACTGAAGCTTTCTTT.

This clonotype was counted a few times. The chain recombines TRBV25-1 with TRBJ2-6, with D unclear. In germline, CDR1 is MGHDK, CDR2 SYGVNS. The CDR3 loop spans 13 amino acids. V lost 8 bases to trimming and J lost 4 bases, with 9 bases between them. In nucleotides, the CDR3 is TGTGCCAGCCTCAGCGCGGGGGCCAACGTCCTGACTTTC. Residues: CASLSAGANVLTF.